The T cell receptor beta chain under discussion was sequenced for a study of blood T cell repertoires in COVID-19. Study as a whole: Specimens from acute and convalescent COVID-19 originated in the United States, Italy and Spain. T cells, B-cell-depleted T cells, or PBMCs provided the cDNA or gDNA that served as material.

V lost 2 bases and J 8 bases, leaving 10 bases between the germline ends. In germline, CDR1 is LGHDT, CDR2 YNNKEL (reference sequence). CDR3 size: 13 residues. Authors' analysis steps: Estimation of nucleated cell counts relied on the amplification of reference gene primers. Some clones are missing from TCRdb's copy, which holds only in-frame ones; the method was immunoSEQ multiplex PCR. V and J calls and clone size are those listed in that table; D and trimming were worked out from the DNA. The sample includes some 99,000 clones, 85% to 90% seen only once; the top ten take around 1.1%. Specimen: peripheral blood. The TCR sequence derives from a human donor in a cohort sampled during active COVID-19. The V call is TRBV3-1 (or the pseudogene TRBV3-2), the J call TRBJ2-1; D is perhaps TRBD1 (6 bases). CDR3 region: CASSQPEGDEQFF. DNA for the CDR3: TGTGCCAGCAGCCAACCTGAGGGGGATGAGCAGTTCTTC.